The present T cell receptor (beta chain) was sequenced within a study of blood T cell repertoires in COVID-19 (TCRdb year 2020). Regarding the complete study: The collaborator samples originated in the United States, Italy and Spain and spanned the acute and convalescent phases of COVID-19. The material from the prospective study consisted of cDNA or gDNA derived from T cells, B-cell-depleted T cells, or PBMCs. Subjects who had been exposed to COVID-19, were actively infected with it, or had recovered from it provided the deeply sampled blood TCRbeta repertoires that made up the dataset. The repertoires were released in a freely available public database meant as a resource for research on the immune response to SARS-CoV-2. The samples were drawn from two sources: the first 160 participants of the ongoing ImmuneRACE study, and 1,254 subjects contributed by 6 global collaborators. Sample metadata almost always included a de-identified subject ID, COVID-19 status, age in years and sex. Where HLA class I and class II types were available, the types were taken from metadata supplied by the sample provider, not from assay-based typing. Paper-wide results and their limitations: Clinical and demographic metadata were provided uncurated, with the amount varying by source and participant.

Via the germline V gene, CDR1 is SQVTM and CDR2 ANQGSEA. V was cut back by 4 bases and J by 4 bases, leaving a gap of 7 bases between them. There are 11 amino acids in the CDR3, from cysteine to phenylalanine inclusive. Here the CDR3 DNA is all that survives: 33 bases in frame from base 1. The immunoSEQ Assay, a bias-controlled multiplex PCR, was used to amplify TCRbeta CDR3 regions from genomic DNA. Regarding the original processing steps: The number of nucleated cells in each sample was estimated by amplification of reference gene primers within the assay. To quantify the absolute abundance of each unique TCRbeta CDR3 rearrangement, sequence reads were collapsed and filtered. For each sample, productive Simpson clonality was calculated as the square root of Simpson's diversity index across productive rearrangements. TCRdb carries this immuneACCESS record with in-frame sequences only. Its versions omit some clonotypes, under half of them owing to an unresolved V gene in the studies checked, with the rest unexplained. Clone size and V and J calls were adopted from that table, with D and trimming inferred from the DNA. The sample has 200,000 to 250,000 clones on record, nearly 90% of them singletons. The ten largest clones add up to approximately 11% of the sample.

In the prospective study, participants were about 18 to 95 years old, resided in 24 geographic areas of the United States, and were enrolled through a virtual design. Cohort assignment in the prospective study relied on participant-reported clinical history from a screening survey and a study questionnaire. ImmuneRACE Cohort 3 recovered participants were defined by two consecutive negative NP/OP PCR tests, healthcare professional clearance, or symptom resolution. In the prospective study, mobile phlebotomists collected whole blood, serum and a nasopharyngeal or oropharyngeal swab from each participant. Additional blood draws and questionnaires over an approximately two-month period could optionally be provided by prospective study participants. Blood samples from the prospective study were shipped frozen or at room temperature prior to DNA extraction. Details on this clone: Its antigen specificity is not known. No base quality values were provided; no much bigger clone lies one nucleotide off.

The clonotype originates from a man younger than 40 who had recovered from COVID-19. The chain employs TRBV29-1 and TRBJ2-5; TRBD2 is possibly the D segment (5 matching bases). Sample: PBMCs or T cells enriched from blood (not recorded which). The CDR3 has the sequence CSVGERETQYF. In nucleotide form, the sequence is TGCAGCGTTGGGGAGCGAGAGACCCAGTACTTC.